This is a list of T cell receptor beta chains from one sample in a study of blood T cell repertoires in COVID-19. The method was immunoSEQ multiplex PCR; TCRdb's version includes in-frame clones alone and lacks a portion of them. The sample has around 160,000 clones; about nine tenths are singletons. Source material: peripheral blood. All receptors come from a human donor in a cohort sampled during active COVID-19. CDR3s include the opening cysteine and the closing phenylalanine or tryptophan. Clone size is given for some rows only: seen once, a few or many times, or a class if the clone is expanded.

NA,TRBV2,CASMGRDKPSYEQYF
NA,TRBV16,CASSQSGQSYGYTF
NA,TRBV5-1,CASSSPKTQYF
few,TRBV2,CASSGSELETQYF
NA,TRBV4-2,CASSQPGLRAYEQYF
NA,TRBV28,CASSLIVRVSSYNEQFF
NA,TRBV28,CASRETGNGVTEAFF
NA,TRBV4-2,CASSRVAGGALDQPQHF
NA,TRBV20-1,CSADRVDEQYF
NA,TRBV19,CASSLLGGGATDTQYF
NA,TRBV6-2/TRBV6-3,CASSYTYAGVSSYEQYF
NA,TRBV10-3,CAISELRGGVTTDTQYF
NA,TRBV10-2,CASSERLAVGPTDTQYF
NA,TRBV4-2,CASSQQLGASGDFYEQYF
NA,TRBV5-6,CASSFGTGVNTGELFF
once,TRBV2,CASSIQGAYQPQHF
NA,TRBV30,CAWSGRAGGETQYF
NA,TRBV15,CATSRDRVTEAFF
NA,TRBV15,CATSRGDRGEEKLFF
NA,TRBV28,CASSLGGRAYEQFF
NA,TRBV5-8,CASSRIQGPETQYF
NA,TRBV5-1,CASSFQRTGANEQFF
NA,TRBV19,CASSIGTGFAYEQYF
NA,TRBV19,CASRQGANKNTEAFF
NA,TRBV10-3,CAISRDSGNQPQHF
NA,TRBV3-1/TRBV3-2,CASSPLAGEAYEQYF
once,TRBV30,CAWSVGGVNSPLHF
once,TRBV2,CASSRTVAGGGGETQYF
NA,TRBV24-1,CATSGAGGRAPDTQYF
NA,TRBV29-1,CSVEDPGRYGYTF
once,TRBV28,CASTGGAGNTIYF
NA,TRBV7-9,CASSLVQGALEKLFF
NA,TRBV29-1,CSVRGRTTYEQYF
NA,TRBV7-3,CASSLIRQASYNEQFF
NA,TRBV3-1/TRBV3-2,CASSQKAGRPYF
NA,TRBV19,CASSIVGGSGNTIYF
NA,TRBV30,CAWTFRGGRTDTQYF
NA,TRBV4-1,CASSQGVGGINTEAFF
NA,TRBV19,CASSVDRASGNTIYF
few,TRBV29-1,CSVTLDRGPYNEQFF
NA,TRBV6-2/TRBV6-3,CASSPDRGDQPQHF
once,TRBV14,CASSRQGAPGELFF
once,TRBV6-6,CASSARDRGFNGYTF
NA,TRBV4-3,CASSRTGQPTQETQYF
once,TRBV28,CASSLPGRKETQYF
NA,TRBV6-1,CASSVRNRVFGDTQYF
NA,TRBV5-1,CASSLTALRGTEAFF
NA,TRBV7-9,CASSPGYGYTF
NA,TRBV7-9,CASSRIKPGINGLFF
NA,TRBV5-1,CASSLGGLAAGEQFF
once,TRBV7-2,CASSPGSLETQYF
few,TRBV5-8,CASSLGSGSGTGELFF